This T cell receptor (beta chain) was obtained from a study of STAT5B mutations in CD4+ large granular lymphocyte leukemia. Study findings and constraints: TRBV06-family usage was enriched in top patient clones (8/27) versus controls (2/35).

Patients had CD4+ T-LGLL, from Padova, Helsinki and Shinshu. This clone was observed a single time. As yet, its antigen is unknown. Trimming cost V 4 bases and J 4 bases, with 10 bases left between them. From germline, CDR1 is LNHDA and CDR2 SQIVND (reference sequence). This CDR3 spans 13 amino acids. This was a survey-level run. Produced via immunoSEQ multiplex PCR; TCRdb's table is partial and in-frame only. The sample includes 950 to 1,500 clones, more than 60% of them seen just once. Sequenced: PBMCs. This TCR came from a man between 65 and 85 years old with CD4+ T-cell large granular lymphocyte leukemia. V is TRBV19 and J is TRBJ1-2; D is possibly TRBD1 (6 bases). The CDR3 region is CASSNRVSYGYTF. The DNA for the CDR3 is TGTGCCAGTAGTAACAGGGTTTCCTATGGCTACACCTTC. Combining the CDR3 with reference TRBV19 and TRBJ1-2 gives the whole variable domain DGGITQSPKYLFRKEGQNVTLSCEQNLNHDAMYWYRQDPGQGLRLIYYSQIVNDFQKGDIAEGYSVSREKKESFPLTVTSAQKNPTAFYLCASSNRVSYGYTFGSGTRLTVV.